The rows below give T cell receptor beta chains drawn from one sample of a study of blood T cell repertoires in COVID-19. The repertoire was sequenced with immunoSEQ multiplex PCR; TCRdb's copy has only in-frame clones and lacks some. The data show 100,000 or so clones, roughly 80% seen once. What was sequenced was peripheral blood. These receptors all come from a human donor in a cohort sampled during active COVID-19. The CDR3 runs from the conserved cysteine through the conserved F or W. Fields, in order: D gene, clone size, V gene, J gene, CDR3 DNA, CDR3 protein. D genes are given only for firm matches. Only part of the rows carry a size: once, few, many, or a class if the clone is expanded.

>TRBD1|.|TRBV28|TRBJ1-4
TGTGCCAGCAGTTGGGGACAGGGAGTAGGACTGTTTTTT
CASSWGQGVGLFF
>TRBD2|few|TRBV29-1|TRBJ2-7
TGCAGCACCTCCGGGGGGTCCGTCTCCTACGAGCAGTACTTC
CSTSGGSVSYEQYF
>TRBD1|.|TRBV2|TRBJ1-2
TGTGCCAGCAGCGTGACAGGGTCGAACTATGGCTACACCTTC
CASSVTGSNYGYTF
>.|.|TRBV3-1/TRBV3-2|TRBJ2-2
TGTGCCAGCAGCCGTTATACCGGGGAGCTGTTTTTT
CASSRYTGELFF
>TRBD2|.|TRBV7-9|TRBJ2-1
TGTGCCAGCAGCTTAACGGAGACTAGCGGGAGGCTTGTAGGGCAGTTCTTC
CASSLTETSGRLVGQFF
>.|.|TRBV7-9|TRBJ1-2
TGTGCCAGCAGCTTAGCAGGGGGCTATGGCTACACCTTC
CASSLAGGYGYTF
>.|.|TRBV18|TRBJ2-5
TGTGCCAGCTCACCAACGAGGACAGAAGAGACCCAGTACTTC
CASSPTRTEETQYF
>.|few|TRBV7-9|TRBJ2-7
TGTGCCAGCAGCTTAGCGTACCAGGGGTCCTACGAGCAGTACTTC
CASSLAYQGSYEQYF
>TRBD2|.|TRBV5-1|TRBJ2-7
TGCGCCAGCAGCTTGTCCGGACTAGCGGGAGCCCCACGGCCCTTC
CASSLSGLAGAPRPF
>TRBD1|.|TRBV24-1|TRBJ1-2
TGTGCCACCAGTAGAGACAGGGGGCAAGGCTACACCTTC
CATSRDRGQGYTF
>.|.|TRBV4-1|TRBJ2-7
TGCGCCAGCAGCCAAGTTAACTTCTTGGGGACTTCTTCCTACGAGCAGTACTTC
CASSQVNFLGTSSYEQYF
>.|once|TRBV29-1|TRBJ1-2
TGCAGCGTTGAACTCCGCAGGGATTATGGCTACACCTTC
CSVELRRDYGYTF
>TRBD2|once|TRBV18|TRBJ2-7
TGTGCCAGCTCACCATCTAGCGGGGAGCTCTACGAGCAGTACTTC
CASSPSSGELYEQYF
>TRBD1|.|TRBV28|TRBJ2-7
TGTGCCAGCAGCCCGGGACAGGGCTTTTACGAGCAGTACTTC
CASSPGQGFYEQYF
>.|.|TRBV3-1/TRBV3-2|TRBJ2-7
TGTGCCAGCAGCCACGCGGAGACCTCCGAGCAGTACTTC
CASSHAETSEQYF
>TRBD1|.|TRBV5-1|TRBJ2-7
TGCGCCAGCAGCAAAGACAGGGGGGCCTACGAGCAGTACTTC
CASSKDRGAYEQYF
>.|.|TRBV18|TRBJ1-1
TGTGCCAGCTCCCCCGATCACACGATGAACACTGAAGCTTTCTTT
CASSPDHTMNTEAFF
>TRBD2|.|TRBV4-1|TRBJ2-7
TGCGCCAGCAGCCAAGGTCTAGCGGGAGCATTCGAGCAGTACTTC
CASSQGLAGAFEQYF
>.|.|TRBV3-1/TRBV3-2|TRBJ1-2
TGTGCCAGCAGCCAAGATTCGGCAGCGGGCTACACCTTC
CASSQDSAAGYTF
>.|once|TRBV4-2|TRBJ2-5
TGTGCCAGCAGCCAAGATAGTACTTCGAAAGAGACCCAGTACTTC
CASSQDSTSKETQYF
>.|few|TRBV28|TRBJ1-1
TGTGCCAGCAGTTTATATCGGGAAGCTTTCTTT
CASSLYREAFF
>TRBD2|.|TRBV28|TRBJ2-2
TGTGCCAGCATCACGGGGGGGACCGGGGAGCTGTTTTTT
CASITGGTGELFF
>TRBD2|many|TRBV5-1|TRBJ2-7
TGCGCCAGCAGCGATCCTAGCGGGAGTTCCGAGCAGTACTTC
CASSDPSGSSEQYF
>TRBD1|.|TRBV24-1|TRBJ2-3
TGTGCCACCAGTGATTCCCGACAGGGTAGTAATACGCAGTATTTT
CATSDSRQGSNTQYF
>TRBD1|.|TRBV28|TRBJ1-2
TGTGCCAGCATCTCTCCCCCCCCACAGGGGTTGCATGGCTACACCTTC
CASISPPPQGLHGYTF
>TRBD1|.|TRBV28|TRBJ2-7
TGTGCCAGCAGTTTTGCAGACAGGGAGCACGAGCAGTACTTC
CASSFADREHEQYF
>TRBD1|.|TRBV18|TRBJ2-7
TGTGCCAGCTCACCCGGACAGGGGGGCTCCTACGAGCAGTACTTC
CASSPGQGGSYEQYF
>TRBD1|.|TRBV18|TRBJ1-1
TGTGCCACGGGACAGGGAGCGAACACTGAAGCTTTCTTT
CATGQGANTEAFF
>TRBD2|once|TRBV9|TRBJ2-1
TGTGCCAGCAGCGTAGGTAGCGGGAGATACAATGAGCAGTTCTTC
CASSVGSGRYNEQFF
>.|.|TRBV19|TRBJ2-6
TGTACCAGTAGTATCTTCAGGGGTCCTGGGGCCAACGTCCTGACTTTC
CTSSIFRGPGANVLTF
>TRBD2|.|TRBV7-2|TRBJ2-1
TGTGCCAGCACCCTTAATCCTAGCGGAACCTACAATGAGCAGTTCTTC
CASTLNPSGTYNEQFF
>TRBD1|.|TRBV29-1|TRBJ2-1
TGCAGCACCGGGGACAGGGGAGTAAATGAGCAGTTCTTC
CSTGDRGVNEQFF
>TRBD1|.|TRBV7-2|TRBJ2-2
TGTGCCAGCAGCTCAGGGACAGTCACCGGGGAGCTGTTTTTT
CASSSGTVTGELFF
>.|.|TRBV9|TRBJ2-3
TGTGCCAGCAGCGTAGTCGGCGGGAGCACAGATACGCAGTATTTT
CASSVVGGSTDTQYF
>TRBD1|.|TRBV5-8|TRBJ1-1
TGTGCCAGCAGCTTTGGACAGGGGGCAAACACTGAAGCTTTCTTT
CASSFGQGANTEAFF
>.|.|TRBV5-1|TRBJ1-2
TGCGCCAGCAGCTTAGACAGGATGAACTATGGCTACACCTTC
CASSLDRMNYGYTF
>.|.|TRBV4-2|TRBJ2-7
TGTGCCAGCAGCCAAGCTTCCAGGGTAGCCACCTACGAGCAGTACTTC
CASSQASRVATYEQYF
>.|.|TRBV10-2|TRBJ1-6
TGCGCCAGCAGCGCCCTAAATTCACCCCTCCACTTT
CASSALNSPLHF
>TRBD1|.|TRBV10-3|TRBJ1-2
TGTGCCACCCGTGGACAGGCTGTTAACTATGGCTACACCTTC
CATRGQAVNYGYTF
>TRBD1|.|TRBV3-1/TRBV3-2|TRBJ1-1
TGTGCCAGCAGCCAAGATAAAGGGACAGTTGTGAACACTGAAGCTTTCTTT
CASSQDKGTVVNTEAFF
>TRBD1|once|TRBV30|TRBJ1-6
TGTGCCTGGAGTGGGGACAGGGGCTACTCACCCCTCCACTTT
CAWSGDRGYSPLHF
>.|.|TRBV18|TRBJ2-7
TGTGCCAGCTCACCGGCCAACGAGCAGTACTTC
CASSPANEQYF
>.|.|TRBV5-4|TRBJ2-1
TGTGCCAGCAGCGCGAGCGGTCGTGCCTCTGAGCAGTTCTTC
CASSASGRASEQFF
>TRBD2|.|TRBV6-1|TRBJ2-7
TGTGCCAGCAGTCAAGCGGGAGGGGCCTACGAGCAGTACTTC
CASSQAGGAYEQYF
>.|.|TRBV30|TRBJ1-4
TGTGCCTGGAAAATTATCCAGGGGAATGAAAAACTGTTTTTT
CAWKIIQGNEKLFF
>TRBD1|.|TRBV24-1|TRBJ1-5
TGTGCCACCAGTGACAGGGGGGCTAATCAGCCCCAGCATTTT
CATSDRGANQPQHF
>.|.|TRBV12-3/TRBV12-4|TRBJ1-2
TGTGCCAGCAGTCCGGGGTCCAACTATGGCTACACCTTC
CASSPGSNYGYTF
>.|.|TRBV7-2|TRBJ1-3
TGTGCCAGCAGCTTAGCTGACAGCTCTGGAAACACCATATATTTT
CASSLADSSGNTIYF
>.|.|TRBV11-2|TRBJ1-1
TGTGCCAGCAGCTTGGTGACAGATCTTAGATCAGCTTTCTTT
CASSLVTDLRSAFF
>TRBD1|few|TRBV18|TRBJ1-3
TGTGCCAGCTCGGGGACAGGGGCTAACTCTGGAAACACCATATATTTT
CASSGTGANSGNTIYF